Shown below are 29 T cell receptor beta chains from a single sample sequenced in a study of shared clonotypes between healthy human individuals. Sequencing used immunoSEQ multiplex PCR; TCRdb keeps in-frame clones, though not all of them. The sample lists some 510,000 clones, 70% to 80% occurring once. Material for sequencing was PBMCs. These receptors all come from a woman between 35 and 50 years old in good health. Some clones in this sample may be carry-over from other donors' samples.

This clone was seen only once. The chain employs TRBV7-2 and TRBJ2-7; 8 nucleotides match TRBD1. The length of the CDR3 is 13 residues. The J segment lost 6 bases and the V segment lost 3 bases, leaving 4 bases of the junction unmatched. CDR1 is SGHTA and CDR2 is FQGNSA in the germline V gene. The DNA of the CDR3 is TGTGCCAGCAGCTTGGGGACAGGTATCGAGCAGTACTTC. It yields the protein CASSLGTGIEQYF.

With respect to this clone: No DNA is shown, since the ends of the CDR3 on it are uncertain; the CDR3 is the one TCRdb lists. CDR3 residues: CASSVEVGQGARGLYF. The genes are TRBV9 and TRBJ2-4; the DNA was not compared with TRBD1, the D call given in the table. Both ends counted, the CDR3 spans 16 residues. Germline V CDR1 and CDR2: SGDLS, YYNGEE.

The J gene is TRBJ2-7, the V gene TRBV5-1; 7 positions match TRBD1. The CDR3 runs to 15 residues. Germline assignment: CDR1 SGHRS and CDR2 YFSETQ. V trimming: 0 bases; J trimming: 5 bases; junction bases outside the gene matches: 8. The CDR3 is CASSLAGQVIDEQYF. Written as DNA, the CDR3 is TGCGCCAGCAGCTTGGCCGGACAGGTGATTGACGAGCAGTACTTC.

V is TRBV7-6 and J is TRBJ2-7, with D perhaps matching TRBD1 or TRBD2 (6 bases each). V was shortened by 0 bases and J by 3 bases, with 12 bases between the two germline ends. Germline assignment: CDR1 SGHVS and CDR2 FNYEAQ. This CDR3 contains 15 residues. The CDR3 DNA reads as TGTGCCAGCAGCTTAGCCCCGGGGGCTATCTACGAGCAGTACTTC. The encoded protein is CASSLAPGAIYEQYF. Together with reference TRBV7-6 and TRBJ2-7, the CDR3 gives the full variable domain: GAGVSQSPRYKVTKRGQDVALRCDPISGHVSLYWYRQALGQGPEFLTYFNYEAQQDKSGLPNDRFSAERPEGSISTLTIQRTEQRDSAMYRCASSLAPGAIYEQYFGPGTRLTVT.

This clone was detected a few times. The J gene is TRBJ2-2, the V gene TRBV5-1, with a weak D call TRBD2 (6 bases). Trimming stripped 0 bases from V and 4 bases from J, with 16 bases between. The germline V gene encodes CDR1 SGHRS and CDR2 YFSETQ. The CDR3 is 17 residues long. The CDR3 region is CASSLDAPGLGTGELFF. CDR3 nucleotides: TGCGCCAGCAGCTTGGACGCTCCGGGACTGGGCACCGGGGAGCTGTTTTTT.

To note about this clone: The sample carries other DNA sequences with the same CDR3. V and J are TRBV28 and TRBJ1-2, with D hard to call. The CDR3 is 13 amino acids. Between the trimmed V and J ends, which lost 7 bases and 0 bases, there was a span of 9 bases. Germline CDR1 MDHEN, CDR2 SYDVKM. CDR3 sequence: CASKKGPNYGYTF. CDR3 in DNA: TGTGCCAGCAAAAAGGGTCCTAACTATGGCTACACCTTC.

The chain recombines TRBV5-1 with TRBJ2-3; TRBD1 might be the D (6 bases). This CDR3 comprises 14 residues. CDR1 and CDR2 from the germline V gene are SGHRS and YFSETQ. Trimming stripped 3 bases from V and 4 bases from J, with 12 bases between. The CDR3 loop reads CASSYQGIPDTQYF. The CDR3 DNA reads TGCGCCAGCAGCTACCAGGGGATCCCAGATACGCAGTATTTT.

The J gene is TRBJ2-7, the V gene TRBV14; 13 nucleotides agree with TRBD2. CDR1 and CDR2 (germline): SGHDN, FVKESK. This CDR3 spans 15 amino acids. V shed 7 bases, J shed 6 bases, and the junction held 9 bases outside the gene matches. The CDR3 DNA follows: TGTGCCAGCACCCTAACTAGCGGGAGGGCCCCCGAGCAGTACTTC. It yields the protein CASTLTSGRAPEQYF.

The chain couples TRBV11-2 to TRBJ1-1, with D perhaps TRBD1 (5 bases). Trimming took off 3 bases at V and 5 bases at J, with 7 bases between the two ends. Germline CDR1 SGHAT, CDR2 FQNNGV. The CDR3 loop spans 12 amino acids. The CDR3 DNA sequence: TGTGCCAGCAGCTTCAGGGAAACTGAAGCTTTCTTT. This encodes CASSFRETEAFF.

V gene TRBV7-2 combines with J gene TRBJ2-1, with 11 nucleotides matching TRBD2. Trimming at V came to 5 bases and at J to 5 bases, leaving 8 bases not matched to a gene. The CDR3 has 16 amino acids. Germline CDR1 SGHTA, CDR2 FQGNSA. In DNA, the CDR3 is TGTGCCAGCAGCCCGGAAGGGACTAGCGGCCACAATGAGCAGTTCTTC. Translated: CASSPEGTSGHNEQFF.

With regard to this clone: This may arise from a read error, as a much more abundant clone is one base away. In the same sample, other DNA sequences code for this CDR3. The gene calls are TRBV5-6 and TRBJ1-1; a possible D gene is TRBD1 (6 bases). Germline CDR1 reads SGHDT; CDR2 reads YYEEEE. The CDR3 is 16 amino acids. This CDR3 reads CASSTTHRVRNTEAFF. In DNA, the CDR3 is TGTGCCAGCAGCACAACCCACAGGGTTAGGAACACTGAGGCTTTCTTT. Full variable domain (missing parts from reference TRBV5-6 and TRBJ1-1): DAGVTQSPTHLIKTRGQQVTLRCSPKSGHDTVSWYQQALGQGPQFIFQYYEEEERQRGNFPDRFSGHQFPNYSSELNVNALLLGDSALYLCASSTTHRVRNTEAFFGQGTRLTVV.

This chain uses TRBV4-2 with TRBJ2-7; D uncertain. The CDR3 is 16 residues long. Per the germline V gene, CDR1 is LGHNA and CDR2 is YNFKEQ. Trimming took 1 base from V and 0 from J, leaving 13 bases between them. The CDR3 region has the DNA TGTGCCAGCAGCCAAGGCTGGACCCTGAGCTCCTACGAGCAGTACTTC. Translation: CASSQGWTLSSYEQYF.

CDR3 coding DNA: TGTGCCAGCAGTTTTCCCGGACAGGGGGTTAGTAGTGGCTACACCTTC. It codes for CASSFPGQGVSSGYTF. The genes are TRBV28 and TRBJ1-2; TRBD1 aligns across 10 bases. CDR3 size: 16 residues. V lost 3 bases, J lost 7 bases, and 11 bases stayed unmatched. The germline CDR1 and CDR2 sequences are MDHEN and SYDVKM.

This chain joins TRBV7-8 and TRBJ1-1; TRBD1 matches at 11 bases. The CDR3 length is 15 residues. Looked up from germline, CDR1 is SGHVS and CDR2 is FQNEAQ. V was pared by 5 bases and J by 2 bases, with 4 bases of the junction left unmatched. CDR3 loop: CASSHWTGGNTEAFF. The CDR3 DNA is TGTGCCAGCAGCCACTGGACAGGGGGCAACACTGAAGCTTTCTTT.

V and J are TRBV27 and TRBJ1-1; 8 bases are shared with TRBD1. The germline CDR1 and CDR2 sequences are MNHEY and SMNVEV (reference sequence). J gave up 4 bases and V 5 bases, and 9 bases lay outside the gene matches. This CDR3 has 15 amino acids. CDR3 nucleotide sequence: TGTGCCAGCAGTCCCCTAGACAGGGGCTTCACTGAAGCTTTCTTT. It yields the protein CASSPLDRGFTEAFF.

This chain connects TRBV21-1 to TRBJ2-6; the table names TRBD1, a call not compared with the DNA. TRBV21-1 is described as a pseudogene. This CDR3 region has 19 residues. The CDR3 sequence is CASSKGTGTGVSGANVLTF. The DNA of the CDR3 is TGTGCCAGCAGCAAAGGGACCGGGACAGGGGTCTCTGGGGCCAACGTCCTGACTTTC.

This clone was seen a few times. The chain couples TRBV7-3 to TRBJ2-2; D is undetermined. The CDR3 sequence is 14 residues long. V shed 3 bases and J shed 4 bases, with 9 bases lying between them. Per germline, CDR1 SGHTA and CDR2 FQGTGA. This chain's CDR3 is CASSLGMVTGELFF. The CDR3 bases are TGTGCCAGCAGCTTGGGGATGGTCACCGGGGAGCTGTTTTTT.

This chain joins TRBV18 and TRBJ2-1; D uncertain. The CDR3 runs to 16 residues. Trimming pared 2 bases from V and 3 bases from J, leaving 14 bases between. The germline gives CDR1 KGHSH, CDR2 LQKENI. The CDR3 is CASSPFKAEDYNEQFF. The CDR3 nucleotides are TGTGCCAGCTCACCATTTAAGGCAGAAGACTACAATGAGCAGTTCTTC.

The V and J genes are TRBV5-1 and TRBJ2-3; D unclear. Trimming left V 4 bases short and J 2 bases short, with 8 bases between. The CDR3 spans 13 residues. Germline CDR1 SGHRS, CDR2 YFSETQ. The CDR3 here is CASSKDPTDTQYF. In DNA, the CDR3 is TGCGCCAGCAGCAAAGATCCCACAGATACGCAGTATTTT.

The chain is built from TRBV7-9 and TRBJ2-3; no clear D. V was pared by 5 bases and J by 7 bases, with 7 bases between. The CDR3 sequence is 11 residues long. The germline gives CDR1 SEHNR, CDR2 FQNEAQ (reference sequence). The CDR3 is CASSPIHTQYF. As DNA, the CDR3 is TGTGCCAGCAGCCCAATACATACGCAGTATTTT. Full variable domain (remainder filled in from reference TRBV7-9 and TRBJ2-3): DTGVSQNPRHKITKRGQNVTFRCDPISEHNRLYWYRQTLGQGPEFLTYFQNEAQLEKSRLLSDRFSAERPKGSFSTLEIQRTEQGDSAMYLCASSPIHTQYFGPGTRLTVL.

J is TRBJ2-2 and V is TRBV18, with D hard to call. The CDR3 loop spans 15 amino acids. CDR1 and CDR2 from the germline V gene are KGHSH and LQKENI. The germline V and J ends were trimmed by 3 bases and 6 bases, with 14 bases remaining between them. CDR3 sequence (DNA): TGTGCCAGCTCACCGCCGGGCCTCAGCTCCGGGGAGCTGTTTTTT. Translating gives CASSPPGLSSGELFF.

The V and J genes are TRBV19 and TRBJ1-1; 8 positions agree with TRBD1. CDR1 is LNHDA, CDR2 SQIVND, per germline (reference sequence). This CDR3 is built from 17 residues. After removal of 3 bases from V and 0 bases from J, the junction contained 9 bases not matched to a gene. The DNA of the CDR3 is TGTGCCAGTAGTATTGGATACAGGGGGAAACTGAACACTGAAGCTTTCTTT. It yields the protein CASSIGYRGKLNTEAFF. Based on the CDR3 plus reference TRBV19 and TRBJ1-1, the full variable domain is DGGITQSPKYLFRKEGQNVTLSCEQNLNHDAMYWYRQDPGQGLRLIYYSQIVNDFQKGDIAEGYSVSREKKESFPLTVTSAQKNPTAFYLCASSIGYRGKLNTEAFFGQGTRLTVV.

The chain combines TRBV5-4 with TRBJ2-7; D tentatively reads TRBD1 or TRBD2 (5 bases each). CDR1 is SGHNT and CDR2 is YYREEE in the germline V gene (reference sequence). This CDR3 is 13 amino acids long. V was trimmed by 4 bases and J by 5 bases, leaving 13 bases between them. The CDR3 is CASSGPGRDEQYF. The CDR3 DNA reads as TGTGCCAGCAGCGGGCCGGGACGGGACGAGCAGTACTTC.

The V call is TRBV6-1, the J call TRBJ2-5; weak D call: TRBD2 (6 bases). The V and J ends lost 7 bases and 7 bases respectively, with 22 bases between them. This CDR3 comprises 15 residues. In germline, CDR1 is MNHNS, CDR2 SASEGT. The CDR3 loop is CASTSIDTGSLTQYF. DNA of the CDR3: TGTGCCAGCACCTCGATTGACACCGGGAGTTTGACCCAGTACTTC.

The chain combines TRBV18 with TRBJ2-3, with a weak D call TRBD2 (6 bases). The CDR3 is made up of 17 amino acids. The V gene lost 0 bases and the J gene lost 2 bases, with 15 bases spanning the gap. Germline loops: CDR1 KGHSH, CDR2 LQKENI. The CDR3 here is CASSPPFIGGNTDTQYF. In DNA, the CDR3 is TGTGCCAGCTCACCACCGTTCATTGGGGGGAACACAGATACGCAGTATTTT.

This chain uses TRBV27 with TRBJ2-2; 7 bases are a match to TRBD1. V dropped 2 bases and J dropped 2; count of bases not matched to a gene: 2. Germline V lookup: CDR1 MNHEY, CDR2 SMNVEV (reference sequence). The CDR3 loop spans 15 amino acids. In DNA, the CDR3 is TGTGCCAGCAGTTTAACAGGGGTCAACACCGGGGAGCTGTTTTTT. It codes for CASSLTGVNTGELFF.

The V call is TRBV4-2, the J call TRBJ1-2; perhaps TRBD1 as D (5 bases). In germline, CDR1 is LGHNA, CDR2 YNFKEQ. The length of the CDR3 is 14 residues. V dropped 1 base and J dropped 5 bases, with 11 bases sitting between them. The CDR3 DNA reads as TGTGCCAGCAGCCAAGCTGAGGGGTTGTATGGCTACACCTTC. As protein: CASSQAEGLYGYTF.

The chain is built from TRBV7-9 and TRBJ1-1, with a tentative D call TRBD1 (5 bases). V dropped 5 bases and J dropped 0 bases, with 16 bases sitting between them. The CDR3 consists of 16 residues. The germline V gene encodes CDR1 SEHNR and CDR2 FQNEAQ (reference sequence). The CDR3 coding sequence is TGTGCCAGCAGCCCCCCCGGGGGAAGGATGAACACTGAAGCTTTCTTT. It translates to CASSPPGGRMNTEAFF. The whole variable domain, remainder taken from reference TRBV7-9 and TRBJ1-1, is DTGVSQNPRHKITKRGQNVTFRCDPISEHNRLYWYRQTLGQGPEFLTYFQNEAQLEKSRLLSDRFSAERPKGSFSTLEIQRTEQGDSAMYLCASSPPGGRMNTEAFFGQGTRLTVV.

This clone was seen a single time. The rearrangement links TRBV6-6 to TRBJ2-3; D unresolved. Trimming shortened V by 5 bases and J by 6 bases, and 6 bases separated the two germline ends. Per the germline V gene, CDR1 is MNHNY and CDR2 is SVGAGI (reference sequence). The CDR3 loop spans 11 amino acids. The CDR3 loop reads CASSSADTQYF. The CDR3 coding sequence is TGTGCCAGCAGTAGCGCTGATACGCAGTATTTT.